What follows describes a single TCR beta chain. Its specificity is unknown. The junction differs from germline at one of its ends, possibly a read error. Building of the TCR beta libraries involved iRepertoire HTBI primers and Arm-PCR of CDR3 regions. Via MiXCR, TCRdb re-called the multiplex PCR reads, giving one row per CDR3 protein. The sample has fewer than 500,000 distinct CDR3 sequences, 15% to 20% seen once. Germline CDR1 and CDR2: SEHNR and FQNEAQ (reference sequence). This CDR3 contains 15 residues. This entry is derived from a study of regulatory T cells in long-lasting Graves disease. Findings and caveats of the study: Newly diagnosed patients had higher TCR diversity than persistent Graves' patients did.

The sample's time point: newly diagnosed GD, antithyroid drugs for less than 3 months. Scientists built the TCR library using RNA that was extracted from PBMCs. The data were also submitted as part of a second study, on T cells in Graves' hyperthyroidism and ophthalmopathy.

The starting material was peripheral blood mononuclear cells (PBMCs), obtained at new diagnosis, from a patient treated with antithyroid drugs. The chain is built from TRBV7-9 and TRBJ2-3; 8 nucleotides align to TRBD1. This TCR derives from a man in his forties with Graves disease. For the CDR3, the DNA is TGTGCCAGCAGCACGGGACAGGATCGCACAGATACGCGGTATTTT. This gives the protein CASSTGQDRTDTRYF. The complete variable domain, with remaining parts taken from reference TRBV7-9 and TRBJ2-3, reads DTGVSQNPRHKITKRGQNVTFRCDPISEHNRLYWYRQTLGQGPEFLTYFQNEAQLEKSRLLSDRFSAERPKGSFSTLEIQRTEQGDSAMYLCASSTGQDRTDTRYFGPGTRLTVL.